A single sample is the source of the 5 T cell receptor beta chains below, sequenced in a study of vaccination and CD4 T cells after COVID-19. Their specific antigens are unknown. Sequencing of cultured CD4+ T cell DNA used the Oncomine TCR Beta short-read assay. TCRdb re-analysed the PCR reads in MiXCR, keeping a single row per CDR3 protein. The table lists some 14,000 distinct CDR3 sequences, about 53% of them singletons. The treatment: 10-day PBMC culture with coronavirus spike peptide pools or control peptides (ViraFEST assay). Here the sequenced sample was CD4+ T cells from blood, cultured in vitro, taken before SARS-CoV-2 vaccination. These receptors came from a human donor who had recovered from COVID-19.

In this sample, this clonotype turned up once. The chain uses TRBV7-7 and TRBJ2-1; D remains ambiguous. The V and J ends lost 1 base and 0 bases respectively, with 1 base between them. Germline lookup yields CDR1 SSHAT and CDR2 FNYEAQ (reference sequence). The CDR3 spans 13 residues. The CDR3 protein is CASSLDSYNEQFF. The CDR3 DNA sequence: TGTGCCAGCAGCTTAGACTCCTACAATGAGCAGTTCTTC.

This clonotype has more than one count but fewer than ten. The CDR3 loop is CASSHLGRGQGRENTEAFF. The CDR3 DNA reads TGTGCCAGCAGCCACCTAGGCCGAGGACAGGGTCGGGAGAACACTGAAGCTTTCTTT. V gene TRBV14 combines with J gene TRBJ1-1; TRBD1 aligns across 8 bases. This CDR3 has 19 residues. J lost 1 base, V lost 3 bases, and 16 bases had no gene match. Germline V gene data show CDR1 as SGHDN and CDR2 as FVKESK.

The V gene is TRBV20-1, the J gene TRBJ1-2, with unresolved D. The V gene lost 3 bases and the J gene lost 0 bases, with 14 bases spanning the gap. This CDR3 comprises 15 residues. From germline, CDR1 is DFQATT and CDR2 SNEGSKA (reference sequence). CDR3 protein: CSASLLAGANYGYTF. CDR3 nucleotides: TGCAGTGCTAGCCTATTGGCGGGCGCTAACTATGGCTACACCTTC.

J is TRBJ2-5 and V is TRBV20-1; 8 nucleotides agree with TRBD1. V shed 2 bases, J shed 5 bases, and the junction held 13 bases outside the gene matches. CDR1 DFQATT and CDR2 SNEGSKA come from the germline V gene (reference sequence). This CDR3 comprises 16 residues. For the CDR3, the DNA is TGCAGTGCTAGACCTGACGGCAGGGGGCGGCCGGAGACCCAGTACTTC. This translates into CSARPDGRGRPETQYF.

Only a few counts were recorded for this clonotype. This rearrangement joins TRBV7-9 to TRBJ1-1, with D perhaps TRBD1 (5 bases). Germline V gives CDR1 SEHNR, CDR2 FQNEAQ (reference sequence). Between the trimmed V and J ends, which lost 5 bases and 11 bases, there was a span of 15 bases. The CDR3 contains 12 residues. CDR3 sequence: CASSPPLSGAFF. As DNA, the CDR3 is TGTGCCAGCAGCCCACCTCTTTCAGGGGCTTTCTTT.